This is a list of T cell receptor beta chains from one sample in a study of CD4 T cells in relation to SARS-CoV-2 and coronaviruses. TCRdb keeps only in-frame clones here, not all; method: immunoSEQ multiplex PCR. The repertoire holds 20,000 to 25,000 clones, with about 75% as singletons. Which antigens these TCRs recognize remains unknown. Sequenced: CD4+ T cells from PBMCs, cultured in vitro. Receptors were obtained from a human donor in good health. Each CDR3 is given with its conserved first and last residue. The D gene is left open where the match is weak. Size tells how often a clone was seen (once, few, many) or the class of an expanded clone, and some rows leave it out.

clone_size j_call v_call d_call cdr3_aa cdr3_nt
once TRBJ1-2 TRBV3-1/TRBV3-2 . CASSRDGDYGYTF TGTGCCAGCAGCCGGGACGGGGATTATGGCTACACCTTC
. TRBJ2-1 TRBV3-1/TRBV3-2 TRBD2 CASSQEIHGGRVSNEQFF TGTGCCAGCAGCCAAGAGATTCACGGCGGGAGGGTTAGTAATGAGCAGTTCTTC
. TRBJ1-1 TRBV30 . CAWTPPGANTEAFF TGTGCCTGGACCCCCCCGGGGGCCAACACTGAAGCTTTCTTT
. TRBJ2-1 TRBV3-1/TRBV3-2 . CASSRRGPYNEQFF TGTGCCAGCAGCCGCAGGGGCCCCTACAATGAGCAGTTCTTC
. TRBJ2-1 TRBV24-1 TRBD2 CATSDPRTSGDEQFF TGTGCCACCAGTGATCCGAGGACTAGCGGGGATGAGCAGTTCTTC
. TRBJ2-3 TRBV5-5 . CASSSHMEGLTDTQYF TGTGCCAGCAGCTCCCATATGGAGGGGCTCACAGATACGCAGTATTTT
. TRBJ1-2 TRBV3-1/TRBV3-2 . CASSLRDTDGGYTF TGTGCCAGCAGCCTCCGGGACACGGACGGCGGCTACACCTTC
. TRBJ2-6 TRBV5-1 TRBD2 CASSFMAGGVGGANVLTF TGCGCCAGCAGCTTTATGGCGGGAGGGGTCGGTGGGGCCAACGTCCTGACTTTC
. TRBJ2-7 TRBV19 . CASSTRAADEQYF TGTGCCAGTAGTACCCGGGCTGCGGACGAGCAGTACTTC
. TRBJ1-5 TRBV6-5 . CASSYSEGVQPQHF TGTGCCAGCAGTTACTCGGAAGGGGTGCAGCCCCAGCATTTT
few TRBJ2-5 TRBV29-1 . CSVYGRVTQETQYF TGCAGCGTTTATGGCAGGGTGACTCAAGAGACCCAGTACTTC
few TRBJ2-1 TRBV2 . CASSEMQEQFF TGTGCCAGCAGTGAAATGCAGGAGCAGTTCTTC
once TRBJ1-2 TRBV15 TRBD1 CATSRGDRESGGYTF TGTGCCACCAGTCGAGGGGACAGGGAAAGTGGTGGCTACACCTTC
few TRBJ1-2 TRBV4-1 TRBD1 CASSQESRTGEKGYTF TGCGCCAGCAGCCAAGAATCCCGGACAGGGGAGAAGGGCTACACCTTC
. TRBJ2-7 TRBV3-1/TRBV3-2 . CASSQGSFKSYEQYF TGTGCCAGCAGCCAGGGGTCATTCAAATCCTACGAGCAGTACTTC
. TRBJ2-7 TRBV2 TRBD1 CASSVSLRQGHEQYF TGTGCCAGCAGTGTTAGTTTGAGACAGGGACACGAGCAGTACTTC
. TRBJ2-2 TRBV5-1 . CASSLFSQGRNSNTGELFF TGCGCCAGCAGCTTGTTTTCTCAGGGACGGAACTCAAACACCGGGGAGCTGTTTTTT
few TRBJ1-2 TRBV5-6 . CASSLGGPYGYTF TGTGCCAGCAGCTTGGGAGGTCCCTATGGCTACACCTTC
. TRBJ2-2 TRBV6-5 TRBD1 CASSLPGQGAIGELFF TGTGCCAGCAGTTTGCCGGGACAGGGGGCTATCGGGGAGCTGTTTTTT
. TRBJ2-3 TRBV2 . CASSASVLSTDTQYF TGTGCCAGCAGTGCTAGCGTGCTTAGCACAGATACGCAGTATTTT
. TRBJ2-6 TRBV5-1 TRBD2 CASSLEAGAGANVLTF TGCGCCAGCAGCTTGGAAGCGGGGGCTGGGGCCAACGTCCTGACTTTC
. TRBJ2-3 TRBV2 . CASSEEYGDTQYF TGTGCCAGCAGTGAAGAGTACGGAGATACGCAGTATTTT